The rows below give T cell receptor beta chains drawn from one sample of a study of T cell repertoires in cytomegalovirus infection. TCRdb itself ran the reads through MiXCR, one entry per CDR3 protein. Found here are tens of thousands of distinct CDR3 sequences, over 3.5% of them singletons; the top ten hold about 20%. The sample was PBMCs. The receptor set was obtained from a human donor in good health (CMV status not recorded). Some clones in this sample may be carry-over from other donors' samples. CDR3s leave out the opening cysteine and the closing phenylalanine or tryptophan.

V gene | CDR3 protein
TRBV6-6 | ASSYSKRAEETQY
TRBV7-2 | ASSLRPWQETQY
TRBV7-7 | ASSATRGGNGELF
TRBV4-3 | ASSPRTGRSMD
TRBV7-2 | ASSPYPAGARTEAF
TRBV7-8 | ASSAALGYEQY
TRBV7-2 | ASSSGSGGAYNEQF
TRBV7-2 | ASSYDYTDTQY
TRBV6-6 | ASRPGQGYTEAF
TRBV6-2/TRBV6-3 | ASSYRDRYYEQY
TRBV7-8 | ASSLGLVNEQF
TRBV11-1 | ASGRGESYEQY
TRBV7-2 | ASSSRGRAGETQY
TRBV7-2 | ASSSIGLAGAAREQF
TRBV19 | ASSTLKQGAQETQY
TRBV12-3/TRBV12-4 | ASREAHEQF
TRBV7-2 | ASSSPIGGGSPLH
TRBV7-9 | ASSLEREWGTDTQY
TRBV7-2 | ASSFIAGLYTDTQY
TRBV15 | ATSSDTRLNQPQH
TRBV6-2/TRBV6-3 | ASSYSRSNEQF
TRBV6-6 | ASSSNDLGSANQPQH
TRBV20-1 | SALDTPEQY
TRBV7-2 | ASSLVVSGYT
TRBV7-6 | ASSPDINTEAF
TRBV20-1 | SARMTSGIHNEQF
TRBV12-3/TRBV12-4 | ASRSGQSYNEQF
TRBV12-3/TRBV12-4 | ASSRWGTENNSPLH
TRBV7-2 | ASSLGVDSPLH
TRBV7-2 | ASSSGQGTLRTQY
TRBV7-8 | ASSLRNWSYNEQF
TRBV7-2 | ASNFPGGSSGNTIY
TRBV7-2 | ASSSRTPNTEAF
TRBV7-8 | ASSGSIEETQY
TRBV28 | ASRPGGLNQPQH
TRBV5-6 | ASSLGYYGSYEQY
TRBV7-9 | ASSVPRGLDNEQF
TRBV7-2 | ASSLESYQPQH
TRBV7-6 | ASSLVAGTYEQY
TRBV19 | ASTSEARAYNSPLH
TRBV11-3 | ASSFGGDIQY